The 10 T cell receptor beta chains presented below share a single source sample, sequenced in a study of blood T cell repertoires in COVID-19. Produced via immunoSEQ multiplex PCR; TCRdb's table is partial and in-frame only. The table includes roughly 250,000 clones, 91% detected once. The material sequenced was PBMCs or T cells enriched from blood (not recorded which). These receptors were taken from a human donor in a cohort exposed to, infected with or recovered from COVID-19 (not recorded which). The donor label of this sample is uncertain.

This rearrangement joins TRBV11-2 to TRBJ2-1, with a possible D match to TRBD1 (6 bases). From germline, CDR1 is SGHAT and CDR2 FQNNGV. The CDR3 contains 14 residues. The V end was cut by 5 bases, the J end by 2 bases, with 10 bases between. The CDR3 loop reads CASSQDRPYNEQFF. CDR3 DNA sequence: TGTGCCAGCAGCCAAGACAGGCCCTACAATGAGCAGTTCTTC.

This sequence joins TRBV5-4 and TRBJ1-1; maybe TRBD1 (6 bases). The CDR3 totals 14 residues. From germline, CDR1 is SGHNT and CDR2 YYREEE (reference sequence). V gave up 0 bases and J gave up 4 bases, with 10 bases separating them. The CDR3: CASSLEAGATEAFF. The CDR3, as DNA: TGTGCCAGCAGCTTGGAAGCGGGGGCCACTGAAGCTTTCTTT.

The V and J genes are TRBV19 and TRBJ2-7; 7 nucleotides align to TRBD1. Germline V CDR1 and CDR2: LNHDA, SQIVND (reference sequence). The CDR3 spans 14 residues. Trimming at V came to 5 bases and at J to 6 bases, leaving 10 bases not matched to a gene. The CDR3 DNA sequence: TGTGCCAGTAGTCCAAGACAGGGTTTGAGCGAGCAGTACTTC. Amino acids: CASSPRQGLSEQYF.

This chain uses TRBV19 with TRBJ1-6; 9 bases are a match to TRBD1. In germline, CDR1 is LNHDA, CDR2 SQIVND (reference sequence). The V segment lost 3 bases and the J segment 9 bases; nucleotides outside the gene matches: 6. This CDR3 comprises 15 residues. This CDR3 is CASSILTGGSSPLHF. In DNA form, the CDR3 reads TGTGCCAGTAGTATTCTGACAGGGGGTAGTTCACCCCTCCACTTT.

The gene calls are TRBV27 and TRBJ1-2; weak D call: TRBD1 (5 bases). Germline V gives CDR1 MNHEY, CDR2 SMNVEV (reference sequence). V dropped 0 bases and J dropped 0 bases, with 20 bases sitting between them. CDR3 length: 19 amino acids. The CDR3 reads CASSLSWTHVVRPNYGYTF. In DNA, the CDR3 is TGTGCCAGCAGTTTATCCTGGACACACGTTGTCCGGCCTAACTATGGCTACACCTTC.

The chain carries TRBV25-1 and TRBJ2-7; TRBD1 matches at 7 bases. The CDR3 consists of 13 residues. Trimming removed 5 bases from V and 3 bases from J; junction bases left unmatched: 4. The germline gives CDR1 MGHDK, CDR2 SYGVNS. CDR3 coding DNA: TGTGCCAGCAGTCGACAGGGTAACTACGAGCAGTACTTC. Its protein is CASSRQGNYEQYF.

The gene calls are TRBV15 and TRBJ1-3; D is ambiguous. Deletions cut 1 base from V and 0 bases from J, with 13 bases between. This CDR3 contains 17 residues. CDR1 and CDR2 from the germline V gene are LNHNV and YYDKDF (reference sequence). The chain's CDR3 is CATSRVSMKSSGNTIYF. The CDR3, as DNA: TGTGCCACCAGCAGAGTATCCATGAAGAGCTCTGGAAACACCATATATTTT.

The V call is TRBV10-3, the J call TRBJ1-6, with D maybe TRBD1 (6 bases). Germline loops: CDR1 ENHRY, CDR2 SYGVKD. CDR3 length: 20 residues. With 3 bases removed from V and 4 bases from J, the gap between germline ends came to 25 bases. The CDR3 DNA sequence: TGTGCCATCAGTGACCCTCCCTTTTCTATCGGGACACTATATAATTCACCCCTCCACTTT. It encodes CAISDPPFSIGTLYNSPLHF.

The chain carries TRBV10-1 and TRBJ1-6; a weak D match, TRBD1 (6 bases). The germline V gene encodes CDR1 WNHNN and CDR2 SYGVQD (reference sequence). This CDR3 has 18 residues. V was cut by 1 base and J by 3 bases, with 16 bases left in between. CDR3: CASSEYARTAFYNSPLHF. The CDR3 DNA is TGCGCCAGCAGTGAGTACGCCCGGACAGCTTTCTATAATTCACCCCTCCACTTT.

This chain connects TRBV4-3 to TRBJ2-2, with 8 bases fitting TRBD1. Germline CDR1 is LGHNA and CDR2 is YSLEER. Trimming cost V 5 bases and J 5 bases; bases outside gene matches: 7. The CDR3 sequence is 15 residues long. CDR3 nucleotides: TGCGCCAGCAGCGGTGACAGGGGAAAAACCGGGGAGCTGTTTTTT. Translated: CASSGDRGKTGELFF.